This passage covers 27 T cell receptor beta chains from one sample sequenced in a study of T cell responses to AZD1222 COVID-19 vaccine. The assay was immunoSEQ multiplex PCR, and TCRdb's table has in-frame clones only and misses some. This sample has 100,000 to 150,000 clones; over 85% occur once, and the top ten carry around 4.5%. This material consisted of peripheral blood, taken on day 0 of AZD1222 vaccination. These TCRs come from an adult in good health.

The V and J genes are TRBV12-3 or TRBV12-4 and TRBJ1-1; D perhaps matches TRBD1 (5 bases). This CDR3 region has 13 residues. The germline V and J ends were trimmed by 3 bases and 2 bases, with 7 bases remaining between them. This CDR3 is CASSLGVNTEAFF. The CDR3 bases are TGTGCCAGCAGTTTGGGGGTTAACACTGAAGCTTTCTTT.

The chain recombines TRBV27 with TRBJ2-7; D perhaps matches TRBD2 (5 bases). This CDR3 region has 13 residues. V shed 3 bases and J shed 3 bases, with 9 bases lying between them. Germline V CDR1 and CDR2: MNHEY, SMNVEV (reference sequence). The CDR3 loop reads CASSFASGYEQYF. DNA of the CDR3: TGTGCCAGCAGTTTTGCAAGCGGCTACGAGCAGTACTTC.

The V gene is TRBV2, the J gene TRBJ1-2; D unclear. V was trimmed by 5 bases and J by 8 bases, leaving 6 bases between them. The CDR3 is 10 amino acids. Germline lookup yields CDR1 SNHLY and CDR2 FYNNEI. CDR3 protein: CASSSGGYTF. CDR3 nucleotides: TGTGCCAGCAGTTCCGGCGGCTACACCTTC.

The V and J genes are TRBV19 and TRBJ2-7, with a tentative D call TRBD2 (6 bases). The CDR3 loop spans 16 amino acids. The germline gives CDR1 LNHDA, CDR2 SQIVND (reference sequence). Between the trimmed V and J ends, which lost 0 bases and 2 bases, there was a span of 14 bases. CDR3 loop: CASSIDRDLGPYEQYF. CDR3 DNA: TGTGCCAGTAGTATAGATCGGGACTTAGGGCCCTACGAGCAGTACTTC.

This sequence joins TRBV3-1 (or the pseudogene TRBV3-2) and TRBJ1-2; 7 positions agree with TRBD1. Germline CDR1 is LGHDT and CDR2 is YNNKEL (reference sequence). V lost 0 bases, J lost 2 bases, and 6 bases stayed unmatched. The CDR3 sequence is 16 residues long. Here the CDR3 DNA reads TGTGCCAGCAGCCAAGATCAGACAGGGAGGAACTATGGCTACACCTTC. Translating gives CASSQDQTGRNYGYTF.

The chain recombines TRBV5-6 with TRBJ1-1; D remains ambiguous. CDR1 SGHDT and CDR2 YYEEEE come from the germline V gene. This CDR3 spans 17 amino acids. The ends were cut back, 4 bases at V and 1 base at J, with 20 bases in the middle. The CDR3 region is CASSPVRAVIQNTEAFF. Written as DNA, the CDR3 is TGTGCCAGCAGCCCCGTGAGGGCAGTAATCCAGAACACTGAAGCTTTCTTT.

Here the CDR3 DNA reads TGTGCCAGCAGTGAACCCCCGTGGGAGACCCAGTACTTC. Encoded protein: CASSEPPWETQYF. J is TRBJ2-5 and V is TRBV2; D is unresolved. V was cut by 2 bases and J by 5 bases, with 9 bases left in between. The CDR3 is made up of 13 amino acids. Germline V gene lookup returns CDR1 SNHLY and CDR2 FYNNEI.

CDR3 nucleotide sequence: TGTGCCACCAGCAAGGGCGCGCGGGACAACACCGGGGAGCTGTTTTTT. Translated, it gives CATSKGARDNTGELFF. The chain is built from TRBV15 and TRBJ2-2; D is possibly TRBD2 (6 bases). Germline assignment: CDR1 LNHNV and CDR2 YYDKDF (reference sequence). The ends were cut back, 4 bases at V and 2 bases at J, with 14 bases in the middle. The CDR3 runs to 16 residues. Variable domain in full (rest from reference TRBV15 and TRBJ2-2): DAMVIQNPRYQVTQFGKPVTLSCSQTLNHNVMYWYQQKSSQAPKLLFHYYDKDFNNEADTPDNFQSRRPNTSFCFLDIRSPGLGDTAMYLCATSKGARDNTGELFFGEGSRLTVL.

V usage is TRBV2 and J usage is TRBJ2-5, with 8 bases matching TRBD2. The CDR3 runs to 15 residues. Trimming cost V 6 bases and J 1 base; bases outside gene matches: 7. Germline CDR1 reads SNHLY; CDR2 reads FYNNEI. CDR3 residues: CASSDISGIQETQYF. In DNA form, the CDR3 reads TGTGCCAGCAGCGACATTAGCGGGATCCAAGAGACCCAGTACTTC.

The chain is built from TRBV6-5 and TRBJ1-1; D is ambiguous. This CDR3 has 14 amino acids. Germline CDR1 and CDR2: MNHEY and SVGAGI. V was cut by 3 bases and J by 6 bases, with 14 bases left in between. The CDR3 protein is CASSYPGRQAEAFF. In nucleotides, the CDR3 is TGTGCCAGCAGTTATCCCGGGAGGCAAGCTGAAGCTTTCTTT.

This clone was picked up a small number of times. The chain combines TRBV24-1 with TRBJ1-5; TRBD1 matches 7 bases. The J segment lost 0 bases and the V segment lost 5 bases, leaving 6 bases of the junction unmatched. Germline V CDR1 and CDR2: KGHDR, SFDVKD. The CDR3 is 16 residues long. The CDR3 region is CATSGRQGLSNQPQHF. The DNA of the CDR3 is TGTGCCACCAGTGGTCGACAGGGACTTAGCAATCAGCCCCAGCATTTT.

J is TRBJ1-5 and V is TRBV2; TRBD1 is a possible D gene (5 bases). This CDR3 spans 14 amino acids. CDR1 and CDR2 (germline): SNHLY, FYNNEI. V lost 2 bases, J lost 6 bases, and 11 bases lay in between. This CDR3 reads CASSEQGVRQPQHF. Here the CDR3 DNA reads TGTGCCAGCAGTGAACAGGGAGTTCGTCAGCCCCAGCATTTT.

The table lists this clone with a few counts. This chain links TRBV7-9 with TRBJ1-3; no definite D call. Per germline, CDR1 SEHNR and CDR2 FQNEAQ (reference sequence). The CDR3 has 14 residues. Trimming removed 5 bases at V and 1 base at J, with 9 bases between. The CDR3 loop reads CASSQAGSGNTIYF. The CDR3 coding sequence is TGTGCCAGCAGCCAAGCGGGTTCTGGAAACACCATATATTTT.

The count of this clone is one. V gene TRBV4-1 combines with J gene TRBJ1-6; D is ambiguous. CDR3 length: 17 residues. V lost 4 bases and J 0 bases, leaving 13 bases between the germline ends. Germline loops: CDR1 MGHRA, CDR2 YSYEKL. CDR3 sequence reads: CASSLSSRSSYNSPLHF. The CDR3, as DNA: TGCGCCAGCAGCCTATCCAGTAGAAGCTCCTATAATTCACCCCTCCACTTT.

This clone was observed once. The chain is built from TRBV19 and TRBJ1-5; maybe TRBD1 (6 bases). V lost 10 bases and J 5 bases, leaving 15 bases between the germline ends. The CDR3 spans 13 residues. CDR1 and CDR2 (germline): LNHDA, SQIVND (reference sequence). CDR3 protein: CATRGGWDQPQHF. The CDR3 DNA follows: TGTGCCACAAGGGGGGGATGGGATCAGCCCCAGCATTTT.

The chain uses TRBV7-8 and TRBJ1-6; TRBD1 might be the D (6 bases). Trimming cost V 5 bases and J 6 bases, with 14 bases left between them. Germline values: CDR1 SGHVS, CDR2 FQNEAQ. There are 15 residues in the CDR3. The CDR3 DNA is TGTGCCAGCAGCGAGTGGACAGCCACTAATTCACCCCTCCACTTT. Translated: CASSEWTATNSPLHF.

This chain joins TRBV24-1 and TRBJ1-2; unclear D gene. CDR1 is KGHDR and CDR2 is SFDVKD in the germline V gene. This CDR3 region has 14 residues. Between the trimmed V and J ends, which lost 0 bases and 3 bases, there was a span of 7 bases. The CDR3 nucleotides read TGTGCCACCAGTGATTTGGGCATTGACTATGGCTACACCTTC. Residues: CATSDLGIDYGYTF.

The chain links TRBV29-1 to TRBJ1-1, with TRBD1 as a possible D gene (5 bases). This CDR3 has 15 residues. Germline V gives CDR1 SQVTM, CDR2 ANQGSEA. V was shortened by 0 bases and J by 1 base, with 12 bases between the two germline ends. CDR3 residues: CSVEDHGGANTEAFF. The CDR3 DNA reads TGCAGCGTTGAAGATCATGGGGGTGCGAACACTGAAGCTTTCTTT. Together with reference TRBV29-1 and TRBJ1-1, the CDR3 gives the full variable domain: SAVISQKPSRDICQRGTSLTIQCQVDSQVTMMFWYRQQPGQSLTLIATANQGSEATYESGFVIDKFPISRPNLTFSTLTVSNMSPEDSSIYLCSVEDHGGANTEAFFGQGTRLTVV.

The chain couples TRBV27 to TRBJ2-5; D possibly corresponds to TRBD1 (6 bases). The CDR3 consists of 17 residues. CDR1 and CDR2 (germline): MNHEY, SMNVEV (reference sequence). V was cut by 0 bases and J by 5 bases, with 19 bases left in between. CDR3 coding DNA: TGTGCCAGCAGTTTATCATACAGGGCGGGTAGGGAGGAGACCCAGTACTTC. Translating it yields CASSLSYRAGREETQYF.

The chain employs TRBV11-2 and TRBJ1-1; D is ambiguous. The length of the CDR3 is 13 residues. CDR1 and CDR2 from the germline V gene are SGHAT and FQNNGV. V was shortened by 0 bases and J by 10 bases, with 12 bases between the two germline ends. The CDR3 DNA sequence: TGTGCCAGCAGCTTAGATGGTGCGGGTGGAGCTTTCTTT. Translation gives CASSLDGAGGAFF.

The J gene is TRBJ2-7, the V gene TRBV2, with TRBD2 matching 15 bases. CDR1 SNHLY and CDR2 FYNNEI come from the germline V gene. Trimming took 4 bases from V and 7 from J; bases not matched to a gene: 5. This CDR3 is 15 amino acids long. CDR3 DNA sequence: TGTGCCAGCAGTGGTCGGACTAGCGGGGGGGCGGAGCAGTACTTC. Translated, it gives CASSGRTSGGAEQYF.

This chain links TRBV27 with TRBJ2-1; possibly TRBD1 for D (5 bases). The germline V gene has CDR1 MNHEY and CDR2 SMNVEV (reference sequence). Trimming removed 0 bases from V and 7 bases from J, with 7 bases in between. The CDR3 consists of 13 residues. The CDR3 spells CASSLSGRNEQFF. The CDR3 bases are TGTGCCAGCAGTTTATCGGGGCGGAATGAGCAGTTCTTC.

This rearrangement joins TRBV3-1 (or the pseudogene TRBV3-2) to TRBJ2-4; 8 nucleotides align to TRBD1. The CDR3 spans 18 residues. The J segment lost 0 bases and the V segment lost 4 bases, leaving 11 bases of the junction unmatched. Germline V CDR1 and CDR2: LGHDT, YNNKEL (reference sequence). CDR3 loop: CASSRQETGGIAKNIQYF. Written as DNA, the CDR3 is TGTGCCAGCAGCCGCCAGGAAACAGGGGGGATAGCCAAAAACATTCAGTACTTC.

The rearrangement uses TRBV30 and TRBJ1-2, with D perhaps TRBD1 (5 bases). The CDR3 is 17 residues long. Trimming pared 1 base from V and 1 base from J, leaving 19 bases between. CDR1 is GTSNPN and CDR2 is SVGIG in the germline V gene (reference sequence). The CDR3 sequence is CAWSANRNARGNYGYTF. The CDR3 DNA follows: TGTGCCTGGAGTGCGAACAGGAACGCGAGGGGTAACTATGGCTACACCTTC.

The chain carries TRBV10-2 and TRBJ2-3, with TRBD2 matching 14 bases. Germline trimming cut 2 bases from V and 2 bases from J; bases unmatched to any gene: 3. The CDR3 runs to 17 residues. In germline, CDR1 is WSHSY, CDR2 SAAADI. The CDR3 loop is CASSEPGLAGVTDTQYF. Written as DNA, the CDR3 is TGCGCCAGCAGTGAGCCGGGACTAGCGGGGGTCACAGATACGCAGTATTTT.

V gene TRBV7-9 combines with J gene TRBJ2-5; D remains unclear. There are 15 residues in the CDR3. In germline, CDR1 is SEHNR, CDR2 FQNEAQ (reference sequence). V was trimmed by 3 bases and J by 5 bases, leaving 16 bases between them. The chain's CDR3 is CASSFGPRAAETQYF. CDR3 bases: TGTGCCAGCAGCTTCGGGCCTCGTGCCGCGGAGACCCAGTACTTC.

This rearrangement joins TRBV6-4 to TRBJ2-1; 7 nucleotides align to TRBD2. The length of the CDR3 is 15 residues. Trimming took 3 bases from V and 9 from J; bases not matched to a gene: 11. Germline lookup yields CDR1 MRHNA and CDR2 SNTAGT. CDR3 residues: CASSEIKSAGVEQFF. The DNA for the CDR3 is TGTGCCAGCAGTGAAATCAAGTCGGCGGGAGTTGAGCAGTTCTTC.